This TCR beta chain was identified in a study of shared clonotypes between healthy human individuals. Overall study context: The plates for each donor numbered three CD4 naive, three CD4 memory, two CD8 naive and one CD8 memory.

The study, taken as a whole, reports: A reduction in generation probabilities was seen for non-shared clonotypes relative to those shared by all four donors.

The CDR3 totals 17 residues. CDR1 is SGHTA and CDR2 is FQGNSA in the germline V gene. Trimming took 3 bases from V and 2 from J; bases not matched to a gene: 10. A deep-level run was used for the assay. Several immunoSEQ plates received, in even portions, the genomic DNA of each subset. Libraries were prepared by immunoSEQ multiplex PCR; TCRdb keeps only in-frame clonotypes and omits some of them. The sample includes more than 1 million clones, around three quarters of them seen just once. Remarks on this clone: Its target is unknown.

The sequencing input was memory CD4+ T cells from PBMCs. Subset denoted: CD45RA-negative fraction. This TCR came from a man in his late teens or twenties in good health. Some clones in this sample may be carry-over from other donors' samples. The rearrangement joins TRBV7-2 to TRBJ2-7; TRBD1 matches at 10 bases. The CDR3 loop reads CASSFQGGTGVPYEQYF. In DNA form, the CDR3 reads TGTGCCAGCAGCTTCCAAGGGGGGACAGGGGTTCCCTACGAGCAGTACTTC.